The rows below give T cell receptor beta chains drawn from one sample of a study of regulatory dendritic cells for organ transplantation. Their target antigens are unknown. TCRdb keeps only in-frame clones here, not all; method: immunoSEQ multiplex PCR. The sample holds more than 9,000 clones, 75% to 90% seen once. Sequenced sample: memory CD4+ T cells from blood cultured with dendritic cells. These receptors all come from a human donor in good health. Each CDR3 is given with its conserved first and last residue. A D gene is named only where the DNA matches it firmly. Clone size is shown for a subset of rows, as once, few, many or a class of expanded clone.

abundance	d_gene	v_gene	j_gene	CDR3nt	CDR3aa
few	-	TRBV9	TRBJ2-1	TGTGCCAGCAGTTATCGGAGGGCCCCCTACAATGAGCAGTTCTTC	CASSYRRAPYNEQFF
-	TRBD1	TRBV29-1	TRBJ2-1	TGCAGCGTACAGGGGGGCAGGTTCGACAATGAGCAGTTCTTC	CSVQGGRFDNEQFF
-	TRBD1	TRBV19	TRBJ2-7	TGTGCCAGTAGCCGAGGCCAAGGGCGGGCCTCAGGGGGCCCCTACGAGCAGTACTTC	CASSRGQGRASGGPYEQYF
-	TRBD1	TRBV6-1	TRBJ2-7	TGTGCCAGCAGTGAATGGGACAGGCGCTCCTACGAGCAGTACTTC	CASSEWDRRSYEQYF
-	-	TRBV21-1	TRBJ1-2	TGTGCCAGCAACCCGATCCCGGGACAGGGTTCCGGTGGCTATGGCTACACCTTC	CASNPIPGQGSGGYGYTF
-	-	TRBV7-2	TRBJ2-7	TGTGCCAGCACCTACGCCATTACCTACGAGCAGTACTTC	CASTYAITYEQYF
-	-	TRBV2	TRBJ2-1	TGTGCCAGCACCGAAACAAGGGGTGGTAACAATGAGCAGTTCTTC	CASTETRGGNNEQFF
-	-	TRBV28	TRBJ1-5	TGTGCCAGCAGACTATGGAGGGGGGCGGGTTCGGGGCCCCAGCATTTT	CASRLWRGAGSGPQHF
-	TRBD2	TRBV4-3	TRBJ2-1	TGCGCCAGCAGCCATCTAACGGGGGGAAGGAATGAGCAGTTCTTC	CASSHLTGGRNEQFF
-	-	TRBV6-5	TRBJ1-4	TGTGCCAGCAGTTACTCGTACGGGGCGGGCGAAAAACTGTTTTTT	CASSYSYGAGEKLFF
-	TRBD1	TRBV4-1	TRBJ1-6	TGCGCCAGCAGCCAATTAACGACAGGGGTTTCACCCCTCCACTTT	CASSQLTTGVSPLHF
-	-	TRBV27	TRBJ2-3	TGTGCCAGCGGCTCGTCCCCGGGAGTTCTAGGAACAGATACGCAGTATTTT	CASGSSPGVLGTDTQYF